The source of this T cell receptor (beta chain) is a study of CD8 T cells in ankylosing spondylitis. The authors made TCR beta libraries by quantitative 5'-RACE with molecular barcodes. TCRdb ran MiXCR on the 5' RACE reads and lists one entry per CDR3 protein. The table shows some 87,000 distinct CDR3 sequences, with 8.8% occurring only once. Germline CDR1 is SQVTM and CDR2 is ANQGSEA. CDR3 length: 13 amino acids. Trimming pared 2 bases from V and 5 bases from J, leaving 12 bases between. This clonotype was counted many times. The antigen remains unidentified. Study-level findings and limits: Significantly higher representation of disease-linked clones was reported for matched ankylosing spondylitis synovial fluid. Characteristic of ankylosing spondylitis blood, it appeared, was a TCR beta motif comprising several highly homologous variants. CD8+ disease-linked clones were present at relatively low frequencies in blood.

The TCR originated in a male donor with ankylosing spondylitis or in good health (not recorded which). The material sequenced was blood, either unsorted or a sorted T cell fraction (not recorded which). V is TRBV29-1 and J is TRBJ1-1; no reliable D call. Here the CDR3 reads CSVEIGPKTEAFF. CDR3 bases: TGCAGCGTTGAAATAGGGCCGAAAACTGAAGCTTTCTTT.